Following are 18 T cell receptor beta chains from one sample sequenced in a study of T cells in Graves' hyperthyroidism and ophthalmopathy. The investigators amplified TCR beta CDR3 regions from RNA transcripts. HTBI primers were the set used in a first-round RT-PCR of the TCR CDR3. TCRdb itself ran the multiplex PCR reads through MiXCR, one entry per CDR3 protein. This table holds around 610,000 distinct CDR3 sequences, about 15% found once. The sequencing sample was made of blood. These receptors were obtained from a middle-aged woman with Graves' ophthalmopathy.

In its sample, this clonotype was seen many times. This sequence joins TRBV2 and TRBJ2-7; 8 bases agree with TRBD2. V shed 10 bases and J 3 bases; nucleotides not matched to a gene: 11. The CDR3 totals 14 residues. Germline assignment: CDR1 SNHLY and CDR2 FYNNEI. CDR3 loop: CATSDSGNVYEQYF. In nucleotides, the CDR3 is TGTGCCACCTCGGATAGCGGGAACGTCTACGAGCAGTACTTC.

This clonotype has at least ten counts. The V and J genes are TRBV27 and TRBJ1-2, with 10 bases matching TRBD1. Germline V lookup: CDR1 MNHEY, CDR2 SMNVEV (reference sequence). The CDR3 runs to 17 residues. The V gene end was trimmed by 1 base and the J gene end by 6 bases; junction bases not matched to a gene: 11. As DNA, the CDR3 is TGTGCCAGCAGTTTATATCCCTCCGGGACAGGGGAAGATGGCTACACCTTC. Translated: CASSLYPSGTGEDGYTF.

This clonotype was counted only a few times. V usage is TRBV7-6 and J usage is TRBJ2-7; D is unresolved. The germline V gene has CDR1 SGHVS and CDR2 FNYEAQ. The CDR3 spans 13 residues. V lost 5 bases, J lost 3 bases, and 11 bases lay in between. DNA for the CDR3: TGTGCCAGCAGCCAGACGGATAACTACGAGCAGTACTTC. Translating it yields CASSQTDNYEQYF.

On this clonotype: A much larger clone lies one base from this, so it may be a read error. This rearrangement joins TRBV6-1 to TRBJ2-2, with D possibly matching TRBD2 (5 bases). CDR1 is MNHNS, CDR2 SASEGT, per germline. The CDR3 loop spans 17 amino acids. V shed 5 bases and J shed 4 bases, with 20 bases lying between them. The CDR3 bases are TGTGCCAGCAGTAAAGACTGGGAGCCGAAGAGCACCGGGGAGCTGTTTTTT. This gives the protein CASSKDWEPKSTGELFF.

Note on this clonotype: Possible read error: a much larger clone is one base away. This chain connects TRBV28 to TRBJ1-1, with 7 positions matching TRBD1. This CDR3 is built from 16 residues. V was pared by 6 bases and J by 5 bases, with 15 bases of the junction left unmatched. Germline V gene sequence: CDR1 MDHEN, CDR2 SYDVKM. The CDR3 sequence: CASRGGTASLGTEAFF. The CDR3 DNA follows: TGTGCCAGCAGGGGAGGGACAGCCTCCCTGGGTACTGAAGCTTTCTTT.

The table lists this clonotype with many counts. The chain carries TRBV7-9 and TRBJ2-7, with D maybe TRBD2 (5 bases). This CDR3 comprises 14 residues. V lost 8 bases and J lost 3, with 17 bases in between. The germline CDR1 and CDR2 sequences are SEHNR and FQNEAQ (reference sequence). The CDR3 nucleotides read TGTGCCAGCTCGCGTGGCCCGGCGGGCTACGAGCAGTACTTC. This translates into CASSRGPAGYEQYF.

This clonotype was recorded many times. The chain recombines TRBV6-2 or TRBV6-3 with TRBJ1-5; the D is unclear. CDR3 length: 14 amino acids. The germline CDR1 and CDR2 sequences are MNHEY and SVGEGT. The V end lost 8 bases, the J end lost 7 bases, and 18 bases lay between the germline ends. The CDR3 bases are TGTGCCAGCGGAGACCCTGGGGATAGGCAGCCCCAGCATTTT. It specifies CASGDPGDRQPQHF.

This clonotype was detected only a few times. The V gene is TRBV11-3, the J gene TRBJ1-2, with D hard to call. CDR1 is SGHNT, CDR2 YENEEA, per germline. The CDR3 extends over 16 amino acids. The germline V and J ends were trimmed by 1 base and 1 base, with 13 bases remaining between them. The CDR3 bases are TGTGCCAGCAGCTTAGTCCCCGGAGGCGGTAACTATGGCTACACCTTC. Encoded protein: CASSLVPGGGNYGYTF.

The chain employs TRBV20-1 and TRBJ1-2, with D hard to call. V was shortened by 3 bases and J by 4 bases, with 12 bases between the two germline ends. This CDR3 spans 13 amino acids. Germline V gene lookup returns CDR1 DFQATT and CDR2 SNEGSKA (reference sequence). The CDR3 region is CSARSSHSYGYTF. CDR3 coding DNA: TGCAGTGCTAGGTCTTCCCATTCCTATGGCTACACCTTC.

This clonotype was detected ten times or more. The chain's CDR3 is CASRRASRGETQYF. CDR3 bases: TGTGCCAGCAGACGGGCCTCAAGAGGAGAGACCCAGTACTTC. The chain links TRBV12-3 or TRBV12-4 to TRBJ2-5; D remains ambiguous. This CDR3 region has 14 residues. The V and J ends lost 6 bases and 4 bases respectively, with 15 bases between them.

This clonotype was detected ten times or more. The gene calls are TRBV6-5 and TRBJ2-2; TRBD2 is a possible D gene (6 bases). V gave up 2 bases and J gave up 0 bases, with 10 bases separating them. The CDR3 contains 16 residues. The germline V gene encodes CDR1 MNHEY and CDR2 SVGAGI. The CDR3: CASSYPSGPNTGELFF. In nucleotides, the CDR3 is TGTGCCAGCAGTTACCCGAGCGGGCCGAACACCGGGGAGCTGTTTTTT.

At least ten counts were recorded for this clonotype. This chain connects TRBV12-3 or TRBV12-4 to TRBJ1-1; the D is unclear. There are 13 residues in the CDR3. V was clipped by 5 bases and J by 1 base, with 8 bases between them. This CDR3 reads CASSRGANTEAFF. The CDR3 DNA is TGTGCCAGCAGTAGAGGCGCGAACACTGAAGCTTTCTTT.

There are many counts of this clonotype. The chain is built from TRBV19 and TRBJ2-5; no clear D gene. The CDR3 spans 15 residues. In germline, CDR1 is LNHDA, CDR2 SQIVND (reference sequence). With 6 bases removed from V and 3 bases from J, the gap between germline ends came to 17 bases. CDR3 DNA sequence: TGTGCCAGTAGCCTGGGTGGCAGCCGGAAAGAGACCCAGTACTTC. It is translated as CASSLGGSRKETQYF.

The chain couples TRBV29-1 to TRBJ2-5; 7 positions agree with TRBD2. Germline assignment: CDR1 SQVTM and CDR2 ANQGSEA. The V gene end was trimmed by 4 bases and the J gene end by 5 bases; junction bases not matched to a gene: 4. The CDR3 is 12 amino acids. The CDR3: CSVALGGETQYF. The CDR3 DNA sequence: TGCAGCGTTGCATTGGGGGGGGAGACCCAGTACTTC.

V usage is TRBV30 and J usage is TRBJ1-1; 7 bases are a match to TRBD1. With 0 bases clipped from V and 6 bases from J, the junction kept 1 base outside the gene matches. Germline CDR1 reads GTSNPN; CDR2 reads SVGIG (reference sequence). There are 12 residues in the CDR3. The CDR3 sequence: CAWSVGGPEAFF. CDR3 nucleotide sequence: TGTGCCTGGAGTGTAGGGGGCCCTGAAGCTTTCTTT.

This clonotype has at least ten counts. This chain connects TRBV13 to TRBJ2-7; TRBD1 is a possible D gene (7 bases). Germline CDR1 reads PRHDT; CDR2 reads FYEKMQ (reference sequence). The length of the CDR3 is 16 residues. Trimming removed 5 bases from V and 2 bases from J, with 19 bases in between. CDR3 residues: CASSSWRAGGPYEQYF. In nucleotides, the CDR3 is TGTGCCAGCAGCAGCTGGAGGGCAGGGGGACCCTACGAGCAGTACTTC.

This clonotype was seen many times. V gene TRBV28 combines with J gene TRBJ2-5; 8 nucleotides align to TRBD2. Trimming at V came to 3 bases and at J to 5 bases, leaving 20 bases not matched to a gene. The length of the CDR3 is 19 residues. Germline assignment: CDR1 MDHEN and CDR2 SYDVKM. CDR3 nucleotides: TGTGCCAGCAGTTTGGGACGTTTGGTAAAGCGGGAGCGGGAGGAGACCCAGTACTTC. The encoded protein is CASSLGRLVKREREETQYF.

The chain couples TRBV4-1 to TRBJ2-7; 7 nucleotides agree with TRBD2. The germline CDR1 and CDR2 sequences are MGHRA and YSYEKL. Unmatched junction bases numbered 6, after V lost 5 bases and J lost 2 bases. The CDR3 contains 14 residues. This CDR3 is CASSGASGTYEQYF. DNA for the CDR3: TGCGCCAGCAGCGGGGCTAGCGGAACCTACGAGCAGTACTTC.